This T cell receptor beta chain was recovered during a study of follicular helper T cells after annual influenza vaccination. Time point of the sample: 2015-2016 season, pre-vaccination. In this sample, this clone turned up a few times. The length of the CDR3 is 13 residues. V was cut by 3 bases and J by 6 bases, with 9 bases left in between. CDR1 is SGHTA and CDR2 is FQGNSA in the germline V gene. Profiling relied on immunoSEQ multiplex PCR, and the TCRdb table lists in-frame clones only, not all of them. The sample includes 9,500 to 15,000 clones, roughly 80% of them seen just once. The genes are TRBV7-2 and TRBJ1-5; maybe TRBD1 (5 bases). This clonotype was sampled from an adult who received the influenza vaccine. The sample consisted of CXCR5+ CD38- circulating T follicular helper cells from blood, taken on the day of influenza vaccination. Subset described: circulating Tfh, non-naive CD4+CXCR5+PD-1+ (ICOS+CD38+ or ICOS-CD38-). CDR3 in amino acids: CASSFQGTQPQHF. In nucleotides, the CDR3 is TGTGCCAGCAGCTTCCAGGGCACTCAGCCCCAGCATTTT.